The clone carrying this T cell receptor beta chain was seen more than once but under ten times. Its antigen is unknown. This entry comes from a study of cytomegalovirus exposure and HLA in healthy donors. General study points: The records held CMV serostatus as the only immune exposure information.

The PCR made use of 60 Vbeta and 13 Jbeta primers. The data were produced by immunoSEQ multiplex PCR, yet TCRdb's version contains in-frame clones alone and is incomplete. Here the sample spans some 150,000 clones, under 80% being singletons. The sequence came from a man aged 40-55 years in good health and CMV-seronegative. The specimen sequenced was PBMCs.

In nucleotides, the CDR3 is TGTGCCTGGACACCCGGGGCGGGGGAGACCGGGGAGCTGTTTTTT. Translating gives CAWTPGAGETGELFF. The genes are TRBV30 and TRBJ2-2, with TRBD2 identical over 7 bases. V lost 4 bases and J lost 5; bases outside the gene matches: 10. From germline, CDR1 is GTSNPN and CDR2 SVGIG (reference sequence). The CDR3 sequence is 15 residues long.